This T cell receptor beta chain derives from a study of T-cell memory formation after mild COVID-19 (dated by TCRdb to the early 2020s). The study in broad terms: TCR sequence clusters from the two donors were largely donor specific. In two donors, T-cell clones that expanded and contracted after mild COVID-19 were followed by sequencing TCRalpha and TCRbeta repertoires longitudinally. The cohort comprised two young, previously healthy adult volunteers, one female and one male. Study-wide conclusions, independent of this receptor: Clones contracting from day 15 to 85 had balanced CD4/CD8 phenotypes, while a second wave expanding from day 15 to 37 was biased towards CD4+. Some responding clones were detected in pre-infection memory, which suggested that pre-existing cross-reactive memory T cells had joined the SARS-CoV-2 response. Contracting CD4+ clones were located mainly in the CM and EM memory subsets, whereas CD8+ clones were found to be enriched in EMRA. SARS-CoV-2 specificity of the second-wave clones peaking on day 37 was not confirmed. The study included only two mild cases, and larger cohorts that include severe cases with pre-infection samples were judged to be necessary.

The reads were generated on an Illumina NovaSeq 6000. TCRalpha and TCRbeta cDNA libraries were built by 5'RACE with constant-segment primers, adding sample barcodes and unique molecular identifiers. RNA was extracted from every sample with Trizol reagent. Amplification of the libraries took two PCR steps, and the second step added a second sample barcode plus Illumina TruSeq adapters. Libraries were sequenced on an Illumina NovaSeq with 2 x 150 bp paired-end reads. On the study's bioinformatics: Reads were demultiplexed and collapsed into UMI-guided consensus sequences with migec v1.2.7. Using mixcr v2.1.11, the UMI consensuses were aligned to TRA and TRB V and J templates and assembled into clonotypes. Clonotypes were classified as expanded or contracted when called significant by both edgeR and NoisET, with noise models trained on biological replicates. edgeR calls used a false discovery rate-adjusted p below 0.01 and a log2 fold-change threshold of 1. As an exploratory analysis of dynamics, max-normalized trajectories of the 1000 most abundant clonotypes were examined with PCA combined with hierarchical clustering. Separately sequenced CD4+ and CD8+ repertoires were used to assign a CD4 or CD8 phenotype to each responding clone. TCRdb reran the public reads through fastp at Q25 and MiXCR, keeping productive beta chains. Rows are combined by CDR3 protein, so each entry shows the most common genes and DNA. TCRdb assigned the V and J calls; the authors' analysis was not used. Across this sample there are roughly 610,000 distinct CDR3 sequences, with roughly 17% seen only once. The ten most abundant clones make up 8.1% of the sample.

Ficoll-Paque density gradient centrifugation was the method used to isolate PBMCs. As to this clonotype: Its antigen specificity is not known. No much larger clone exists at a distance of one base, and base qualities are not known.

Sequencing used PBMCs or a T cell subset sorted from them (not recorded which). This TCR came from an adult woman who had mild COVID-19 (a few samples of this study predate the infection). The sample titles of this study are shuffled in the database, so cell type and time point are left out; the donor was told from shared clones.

The DNA sequence follows: TGCAGTGCTAGAGATCAGAGGGACACCTCCTACAATGAGCAGTTCTTC. The translation is CSARDQRDTSYNEQFF. The chain couples TRBV20-1 to TRBJ2-1; the D segment could be TRBD1, given 6 matching bases. Counted from cysteine to phenylalanine, this CDR3 has 16 amino acids. Just CDR3 DNA is preserved here, 48 bases in frame from base 1. CDR1 is given as DFQATT and CDR2 as SNEGSKA, both from the germline V gene (reference sequence). At the junction V is shortened by 0 bases and J by 0 bases, with 12 bases in between.